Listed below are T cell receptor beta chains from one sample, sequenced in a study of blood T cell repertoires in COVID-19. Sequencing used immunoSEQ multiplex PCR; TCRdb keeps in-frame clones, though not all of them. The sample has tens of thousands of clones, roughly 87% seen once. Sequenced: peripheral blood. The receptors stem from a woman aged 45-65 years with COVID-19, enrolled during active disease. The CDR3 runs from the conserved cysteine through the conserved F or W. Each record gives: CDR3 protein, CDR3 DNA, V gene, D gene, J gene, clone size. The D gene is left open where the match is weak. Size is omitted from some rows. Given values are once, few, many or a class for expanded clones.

CDR3aa: CARPRGVQYF
CDR3nt: TGTGCCAGGCCTAGGGGCGTGCAGTATTTT
v_gene: TRBV27
d_gene: -
j_gene: TRBJ2-3
abundance: -

CDR3aa: CASSLTIAGGRYNEQFF
CDR3nt: TGTGCCAGCAGCTTAACAATAGCGGGAGGGCGGTACAATGAGCAGTTCTTC
v_gene: TRBV7-3
d_gene: TRBD2
j_gene: TRBJ2-1
abundance: once

CDR3aa: CAIRGGAGQPQHF
CDR3nt: TGTGCCATCAGAGGGGGCGCGGGTCAGCCCCAGCATTTT
v_gene: TRBV10-3
d_gene: TRBD1
j_gene: TRBJ1-5
abundance: -

CDR3aa: CASSTGQRYGYTF
CDR3nt: TGTGCCAGCAGCACGGGACAGCGCTATGGCTACACCTTC
v_gene: TRBV12-3/TRBV12-4
d_gene: TRBD1
j_gene: TRBJ1-2
abundance: -

CDR3aa: CASSSLLAGWTGELFF
CDR3nt: TGTGCCAGCAGCTCGCTTCTAGCGGGCTGGACCGGGGAGCTGTTTTTT
v_gene: TRBV7-9
d_gene: TRBD2
j_gene: TRBJ2-2
abundance: -

CDR3aa: CAMSSYNEQFF
CDR3nt: TGTGCCATGTCTAGCTACAATGAGCAGTTCTTC
v_gene: TRBV10-3
d_gene: -
j_gene: TRBJ2-1
abundance: -

CDR3aa: CASSLRTGRSQPQHF
CDR3nt: TGCGCCAGCAGCCTTAGGACAGGGAGGAGTCAGCCCCAGCATTTT
v_gene: TRBV4-3
d_gene: TRBD1
j_gene: TRBJ1-5
abundance: few

CDR3aa: CASSGGVYEQYF
CDR3nt: TGCGCCAGCAGCGGGGGCGTCTACGAGCAGTACTTC
v_gene: TRBV5-1
d_gene: -
j_gene: TRBJ2-7
abundance: few

CDR3aa: CASSIPTGQGVYEQYF
CDR3nt: TGTGCCAGTAGTATACCGACGGGACAGGGTGTCTACGAGCAGTACTTC
v_gene: TRBV19
d_gene: TRBD1
j_gene: TRBJ2-7
abundance: -

CDR3aa: CASASPPRTSGRNTQYF
CDR3nt: TGTGCCAGCGCCTCCCCCCCGAGGACTAGCGGGAGAAATACGCAGTATTTT
v_gene: TRBV7-9
d_gene: TRBD2
j_gene: TRBJ2-3
abundance: -

CDR3aa: CATSRDNGNTIYF
CDR3nt: TGTGCCACCAGCAGAGATAATGGAAACACCATATATTTT
v_gene: TRBV15
d_gene: -
j_gene: TRBJ1-3
abundance: -

CDR3aa: CASSFDNDYGYTF
CDR3nt: TGTGCCAGCAGTTTCGACAACGACTATGGCTACACCTTC
v_gene: TRBV28
d_gene: -
j_gene: TRBJ1-2
abundance: -

CDR3aa: CASSPLGAGNSPLHF
CDR3nt: TGTGCCAGCAGCCCCCTGGGGGCAGGGAATTCACCCCTCCACTTT
v_gene: TRBV7-2
d_gene: -
j_gene: TRBJ1-6
abundance: -